Each of the 20 T cell receptor beta chains below was sequenced from the same sample in a study of memory CD4+ T cells and cytomegalovirus serostatus. Single viable CD3+CD4+CD8-CD45RO+ cells were sorted as the memory CD4+ T cells. TCRdb's table, derived via immunoSEQ multiplex PCR, lists solely in-frame clones and lacks some. The profile shows approximately 45,000 clones, 79% of them singletons. Sequencing was performed on memory CD4+ T cells from blood. These receptors came from an adult in good health and CMV-seronegative.

The chain combines TRBV30 with TRBJ1-5; 7 nucleotides align to TRBD1. V was clipped by 1 base and J by 5 bases; unmatched bases: 5. This CDR3 region has 14 residues. Germline values: CDR1 GTSNPN, CDR2 SVGIG (reference sequence). Written as DNA, the CDR3 is TGTGCCTGGAGTGCCCACGGGACAGATCAGCCCCAGCATTTT. Protein: CAWSAHGTDQPQHF.

V gene TRBV9 combines with J gene TRBJ2-7, with 8 bases fitting TRBD2. Germline-derived CDR1 and CDR2 are SGDLS and YYNGEE. V shed 2 bases, J shed 2 bases, and the junction held 6 bases outside the gene matches. The CDR3 totals 15 residues. Written as DNA, the CDR3 is TGTGCCAGCAGCGTCGGCGGGAGGCTACCCTACGAGCAGTACTTC. Encoded protein: CASSVGGRLPYEQYF.

This clone was recorded a few times. The V and J genes are TRBV10-3 and TRBJ1-2; the D gene is possibly TRBD1 (6 bases). Germline values: CDR1 ENHRY, CDR2 SYGVKD. This CDR3 region has 14 residues. Trimming removed 3 bases at V and 1 base at J, with 9 bases between. The CDR3: CAISEQGGNYGYTF. As DNA, the CDR3 is TGTGCCATCAGTGAACAGGGAGGTAACTATGGCTACACCTTC.

The sample holds one count of this clone. This chain joins TRBV7-9 and TRBJ2-3, with 10 bases lining up with TRBD2. Germline V gives CDR1 SEHNR, CDR2 FQNEAQ (reference sequence). The junction had 5 bases not matched to a gene; V was cut back by 3 bases and J by 5 bases. The CDR3 spans 15 residues. CDR3 sequence (DNA): TGTGCCAGCAGCTTCCTAGCGGGAGTCAAAGATACGCAGTATTTT. Translating gives CASSFLAGVKDTQYF.

V usage is TRBV7-2 and J usage is TRBJ2-5; D possibly matches TRBD1 or TRBD2 (5 bases each). The CDR3 is 14 residues long. V lost 5 bases, J lost 9 bases, and 19 bases lay in between. Germline loops: CDR1 SGHTA, CDR2 FQGNSA. The CDR3 spells CASSPSTLLGAQYF. DNA of the CDR3: TGTGCCAGCAGCCCGTCGACGCTACTGGGGGCCCAGTACTTC.

V is TRBV9 and J is TRBJ2-3; TRBD2 matches at 10 bases. The ends lost 4 bases at V and 6 bases at J; junction bases unmatched: 8. The CDR3 totals 15 residues. Germline V gene sequence: CDR1 SGDLS, CDR2 YYNGEE. The CDR3 protein is CASSSLAGEGDTQYF. The CDR3 DNA is TGTGCCAGCAGCTCCCTAGCGGGAGAGGGGGATACGCAGTATTTT. Full variable domain (outside the CDR3, taken from reference TRBV9 and TRBJ2-3): DSGVTQTPKHLITATGQRVTLRCSPRSGDLSVYWYQQSLDQGLQFLIQYYNGEERAKGNILERFSAQQFPDLHSELNLSSLELGDSALYFCASSSLAGEGDTQYFGPGTRLTVL.

This clone was observed a handful of times. This chain connects TRBV15 to TRBJ2-1; D possibly corresponds to TRBD2 (5 bases). Per the germline V gene, CDR1 is LNHNV and CDR2 is YYDKDF (reference sequence). The CDR3 runs 16 residues. V lost 3 bases to trimming and J lost 5 bases, with 17 bases between them. The CDR3 coding sequence is TGTGCCACCAGCAGGGGAACTAGTCGGACGAACAATGAGCAGTTCTTC. The encoded protein is CATSRGTSRTNNEQFF.

V gene TRBV11-3 combines with J gene TRBJ2-2, with D possibly TRBD1 on 6 matching bases. From germline, CDR1 is SGHNT and CDR2 YENEEA. V gave up 1 base and J gave up 1 base, with 13 bases separating them. The CDR3 runs to 17 residues. Here the CDR3 DNA reads TGTGCCAGCAGCTTAGGGTATGGCAGGGGGAACACCGGGGAGCTGTTTTTT. It translates to CASSLGYGRGNTGELFF.

The genes are TRBV15 and TRBJ2-1; TRBD2 is a possible D gene (6 bases). CDR3 length: 16 residues. Trimming stripped 4 bases from V and 0 bases from J, with 13 bases between. Looked up from germline, CDR1 is LNHNV and CDR2 is YYDKDF (reference sequence). DNA for the CDR3: TGTGCCACCAGCACATGGGGGGTGGGCTCCTACAATGAGCAGTTCTTC. It yields the protein CATSTWGVGSYNEQFF.

The chain joins TRBV5-4 to TRBJ2-5; 7 bases are shared with TRBD2. The germline CDR1 and CDR2 sequences are SGHNT and YYREEE (reference sequence). The J segment lost 2 bases and the V segment lost 3 bases, leaving 4 bases of the junction unmatched. This CDR3 has 14 amino acids. This chain's CDR3 is CASSSEGLQETQYF. The CDR3 coding sequence is TGTGCCAGCAGCTCGGAGGGACTACAAGAGACCCAGTACTTC.

The CDR3 DNA reads TGTGCCAGCAGAGAGACAGGGGCCCACGAGCAGTACTTC. It specifies CASRETGAHEQYF. The gene calls are TRBV6-5 and TRBJ2-7; TRBD1 aligns across 8 bases. Germline assignment: CDR1 MNHEY and CDR2 SVGAGI. The CDR3 length is 13 residues. Losses at the gene ends were 6 bases for V and 5 bases for J; bases not matched to a gene: 6.

Points on this clone: Other DNA sequences within the sample encode an identical CDR3. The V call is TRBV15, the J call TRBJ2-1; maybe TRBD2 (6 bases). The CDR3 extends over 14 amino acids. Per the germline V gene, CDR1 is LNHNV and CDR2 is YYDKDF (reference sequence). Trimming pared 1 base from V and 13 bases from J, leaving 17 bases between. Here the CDR3 reads CATSRVLGGGEQFF. CDR3 bases: TGTGCCACCAGCAGAGTCTTGGGGGGAGGTGAACAGTTCTTC. Full variable domain (outside the CDR3, taken from reference TRBV15 and TRBJ2-1): DAMVIQNPRYQVTQFGKPVTLSCSQTLNHNVMYWYQQKSSQAPKLLFHYYDKDFNNEADTPDNFQSRRPNTSFCFLDIRSPGLGDTAMYLCATSRVLGGGEQFFGPGTRLTVL.

The rearrangement links TRBV19 to TRBJ2-1; 7 nucleotides line up with TRBD1. From germline, CDR1 is LNHDA and CDR2 SQIVND (reference sequence). Unmatched junction bases numbered 6, after V lost 4 bases and J lost 12 bases. This CDR3 spans 12 amino acids. This chain's CDR3 is CASSNRDSSQFF. The CDR3 DNA reads TGTGCCAGTAGTAATAGGGACAGTTCGCAGTTCTTC.

V usage is TRBV5-4 and J usage is TRBJ2-2; TRBD1 agrees at 8 bases. CDR3 length: 16 amino acids. CDR1 SGHNT and CDR2 YYREEE come from the germline V gene (reference sequence). With 4 bases clipped from V and 1 base from J, the junction kept 6 bases outside the gene matches. The CDR3 DNA sequence: TGTGCCAGCAGCCCCGGACAGGGTAGGAACACCGGGGAGCTGTTTTTT. Translating it yields CASSPGQGRNTGELFF.

This clone has just one count. The chain joins TRBV4-1 to TRBJ1-5, with D possibly TRBD1 on 6 matching bases. This CDR3 comprises 15 residues. With 2 bases removed from V and 5 bases from J, the gap between germline ends came to 13 bases. Germline lookup yields CDR1 MGHRA and CDR2 YSYEKL. As DNA, the CDR3 is TGCGCCAGCAGCCAAAGGGTCTCAGGGGATCAGCCCCAGCATTTT. Its translation is CASSQRVSGDQPQHF.

The J gene is TRBJ1-3, the V gene TRBV6-6; D gene ambiguous. The germline gives CDR1 MNHNY, CDR2 SVGAGI (reference sequence). The ends were cut back, 4 bases at V and 2 bases at J, with 12 bases in the middle. This CDR3 has 15 amino acids. The CDR3 region is CASSSPTSTGNTIYF. The CDR3 bases are TGTGCCAGCAGTTCCCCGACGTCAACTGGAAACACCATATATTTT.

This clone was detected a few times. The V and J genes are TRBV18 and TRBJ2-2; D remains unclear. V was cut by 3 bases and J by 0 bases, with 5 bases left in between. CDR1 and CDR2 from the germline V gene are KGHSH and LQKENI. The CDR3 is 14 amino acids. The CDR3, as DNA: TGTGCCAGCTCACCCAACTCGAACACCGGGGAGCTGTTTTTT. Residues: CASSPNSNTGELFF.

The CDR3 bases are TGTGCCAGCAGCTTAGATCGGCCAGGGGTGACCGGGGAGCTGTTTTTT. Translating gives CASSLDRPGVTGELFF. The chain carries TRBV11-2 and TRBJ2-2; D is possibly TRBD1 (6 bases). Trimming took off 0 bases at V and 5 bases at J, with 13 bases between the two ends. Germline CDR1 is SGHAT and CDR2 is FQNNGV. The CDR3 sequence is 16 residues long.

This chain joins TRBV29-1 and TRBJ2-2; D perhaps matches TRBD2 (5 bases). CDR3 length equals 12 residues. V lost 5 bases and J lost 6, with 10 bases in between. Germline CDR1 reads SQVTM; CDR2 reads ANQGSEA. The CDR3 coding sequence is TGCAGCGTTCCCGAGGGTCCCGGGGAGCTGTTTTTT. This sequence encodes CSVPEGPGELFF.

This clone was seen a handful of times. CDR3 nucleotides: TGTGCCAGCAGCACCCGTTCACTGGACTCCTACAATGAGCAGTTCTTC. This gives the protein CASSTRSLDSYNEQFF. The chain recombines TRBV9 with TRBJ2-1, with unresolved D. Germline assignment: CDR1 SGDLS and CDR2 YYNGEE. V lost 4 bases, J lost 0 bases, and 14 bases lay in between. This CDR3 has 16 residues.